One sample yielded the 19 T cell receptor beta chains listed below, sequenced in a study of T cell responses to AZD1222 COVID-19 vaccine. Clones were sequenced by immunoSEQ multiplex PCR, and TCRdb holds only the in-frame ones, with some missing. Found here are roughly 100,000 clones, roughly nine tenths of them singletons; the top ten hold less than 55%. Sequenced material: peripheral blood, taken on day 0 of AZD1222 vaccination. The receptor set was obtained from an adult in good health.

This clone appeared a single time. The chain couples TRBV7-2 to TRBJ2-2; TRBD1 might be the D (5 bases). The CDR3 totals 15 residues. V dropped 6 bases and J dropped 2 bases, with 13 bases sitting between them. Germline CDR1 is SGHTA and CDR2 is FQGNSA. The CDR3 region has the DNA TGTGCCAGCAGTACTGACAGTAAAAACACCGGGGAGCTGTTTTTT. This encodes CASSTDSKNTGELFF.

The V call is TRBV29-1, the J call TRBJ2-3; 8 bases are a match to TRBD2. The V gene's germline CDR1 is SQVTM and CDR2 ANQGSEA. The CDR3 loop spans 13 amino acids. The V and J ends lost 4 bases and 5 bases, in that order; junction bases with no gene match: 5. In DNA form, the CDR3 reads TGCAGCGTTGGAGCGGGAGTTGGAGATACGCAGTATTTT. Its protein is CSVGAGVGDTQYF.

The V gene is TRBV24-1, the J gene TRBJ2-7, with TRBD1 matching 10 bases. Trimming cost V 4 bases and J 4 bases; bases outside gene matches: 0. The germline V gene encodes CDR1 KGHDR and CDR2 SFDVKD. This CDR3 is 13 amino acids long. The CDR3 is CATSEGQGYEQYF. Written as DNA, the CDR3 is TGTGCCACCAGTGAGGGACAGGGGTACGAGCAGTACTTC.

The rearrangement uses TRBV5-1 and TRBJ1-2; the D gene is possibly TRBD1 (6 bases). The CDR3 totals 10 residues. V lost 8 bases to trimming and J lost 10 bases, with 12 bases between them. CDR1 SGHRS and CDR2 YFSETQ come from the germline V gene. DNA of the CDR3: TGCGCCAGTACAGGGACTCTCTACACCTTC. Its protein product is CASTGTLYTF.

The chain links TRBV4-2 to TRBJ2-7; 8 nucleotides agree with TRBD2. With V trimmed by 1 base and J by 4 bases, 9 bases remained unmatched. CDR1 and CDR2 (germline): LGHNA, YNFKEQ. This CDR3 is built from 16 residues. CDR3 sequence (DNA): TGTGCCAGCAGCCAAGGGGGGAGCGGGAGTAGGTACGAGCAGTACTTC. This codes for CASSQGGSGSRYEQYF.

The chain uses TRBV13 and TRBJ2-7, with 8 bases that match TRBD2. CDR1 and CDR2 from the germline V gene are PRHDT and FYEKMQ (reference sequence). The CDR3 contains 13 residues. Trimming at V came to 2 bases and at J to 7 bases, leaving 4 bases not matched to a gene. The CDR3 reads CASSLRLAGEQYF. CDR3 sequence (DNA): TGTGCCAGCAGCTTAAGGCTAGCGGGTGAGCAGTACTTC.

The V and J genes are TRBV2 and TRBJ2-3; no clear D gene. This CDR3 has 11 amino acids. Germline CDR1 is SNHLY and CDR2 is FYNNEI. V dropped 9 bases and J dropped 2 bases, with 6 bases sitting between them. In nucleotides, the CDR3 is TGTGCCAGTGAATACACAGATACGCAGTATTTT. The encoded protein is CASEYTDTQYF.

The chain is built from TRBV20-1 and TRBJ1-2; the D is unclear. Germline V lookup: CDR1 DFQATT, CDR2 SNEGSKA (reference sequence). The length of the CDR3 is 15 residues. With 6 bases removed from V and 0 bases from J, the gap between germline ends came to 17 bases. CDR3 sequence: CSASIPGHTNYGYTF. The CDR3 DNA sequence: TGCAGTGCCAGTATTCCGGGCCACACTAACTATGGCTACACCTTC.

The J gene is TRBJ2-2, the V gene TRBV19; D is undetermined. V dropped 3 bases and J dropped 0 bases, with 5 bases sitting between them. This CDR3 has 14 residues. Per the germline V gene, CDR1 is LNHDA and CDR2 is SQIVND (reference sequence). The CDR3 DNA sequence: TGTGCCAGTAGTATTGGGCCGAACACCGGGGAGCTGTTTTTT. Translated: CASSIGPNTGELFF.

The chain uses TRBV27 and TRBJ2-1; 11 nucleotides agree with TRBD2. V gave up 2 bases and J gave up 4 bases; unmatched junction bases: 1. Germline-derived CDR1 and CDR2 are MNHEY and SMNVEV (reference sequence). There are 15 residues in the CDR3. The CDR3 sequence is CASSLGTSGYNEQFF. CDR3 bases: TGTGCCAGCAGTTTAGGGACTAGCGGATACAATGAGCAGTTCTTC.

The CDR3 loop is CASSRTVTSYEQYF. In nucleotides, the CDR3 is TGTGCCAGCAGTCGGACAGTTACCTCCTACGAGCAGTACTTC. The V call is TRBV6-5, the J call TRBJ2-7, with D perhaps TRBD1 (6 bases). The germline CDR1 and CDR2 sequences are MNHEY and SVGAGI. V gave up 5 bases and J gave up 0 bases, with 11 bases separating them. CDR3 length: 14 residues.

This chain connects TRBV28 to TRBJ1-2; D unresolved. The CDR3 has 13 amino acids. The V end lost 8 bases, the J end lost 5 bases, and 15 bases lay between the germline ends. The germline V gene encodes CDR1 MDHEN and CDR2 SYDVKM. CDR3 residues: CASQTLRQYGYTF. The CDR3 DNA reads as TGTGCCAGCCAAACCCTAAGGCAGTATGGCTACACCTTC.

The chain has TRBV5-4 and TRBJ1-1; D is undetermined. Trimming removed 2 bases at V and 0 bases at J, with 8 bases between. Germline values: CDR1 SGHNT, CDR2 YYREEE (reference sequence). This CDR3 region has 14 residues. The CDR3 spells CASSFRAMNTEAFF. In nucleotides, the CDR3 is TGTGCCAGCAGCTTTAGGGCAATGAACACTGAAGCTTTCTTT.

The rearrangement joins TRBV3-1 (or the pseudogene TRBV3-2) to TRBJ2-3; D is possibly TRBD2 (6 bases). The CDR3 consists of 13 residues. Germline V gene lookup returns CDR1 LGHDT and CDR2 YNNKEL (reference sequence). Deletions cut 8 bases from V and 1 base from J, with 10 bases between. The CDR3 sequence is CASERRGTDTQYF. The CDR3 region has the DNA TGTGCCAGCGAGCGGAGGGGCACAGATACGCAGTATTTT.

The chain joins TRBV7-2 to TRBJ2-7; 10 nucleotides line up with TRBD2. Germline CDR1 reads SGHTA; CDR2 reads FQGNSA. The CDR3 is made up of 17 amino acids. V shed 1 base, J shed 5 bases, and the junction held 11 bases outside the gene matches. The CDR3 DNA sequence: TGTGCCAGCAGCTTAGGCCCGCCTAGCGGGAGCTTCCACGAGCAGTACTTC. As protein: CASSLGPPSGSFHEQYF.

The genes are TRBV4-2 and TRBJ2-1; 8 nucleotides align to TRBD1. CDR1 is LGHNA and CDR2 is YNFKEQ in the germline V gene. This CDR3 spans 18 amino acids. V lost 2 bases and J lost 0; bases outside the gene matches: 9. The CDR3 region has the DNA TGTGCCAGCAGCCAATCTTTCGGCAGGGGGCACTCCTACAATGAGCAGTTCTTC. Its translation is CASSQSFGRGHSYNEQFF.

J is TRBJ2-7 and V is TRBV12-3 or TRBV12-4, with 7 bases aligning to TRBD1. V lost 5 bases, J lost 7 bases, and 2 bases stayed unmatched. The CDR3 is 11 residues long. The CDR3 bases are TGTGCCAGCAGTGACAGGGATGAGCAGTACTTC. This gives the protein CASSDRDEQYF.

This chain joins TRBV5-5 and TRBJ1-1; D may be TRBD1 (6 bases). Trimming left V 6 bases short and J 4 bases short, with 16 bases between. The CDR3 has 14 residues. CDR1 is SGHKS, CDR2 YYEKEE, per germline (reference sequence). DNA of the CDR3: TGTGCCAGCACCCCTATCCACAGGGCCACTGAAGCTTTCTTT. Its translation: CASTPIHRATEAFF.

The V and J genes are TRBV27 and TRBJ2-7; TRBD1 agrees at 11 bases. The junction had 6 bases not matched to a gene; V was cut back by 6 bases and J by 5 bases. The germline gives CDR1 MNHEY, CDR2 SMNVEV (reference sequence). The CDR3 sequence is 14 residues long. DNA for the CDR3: TGTGCCAGCAGCTACGGACAGGGGGCTCACGAGCAGTACTTC. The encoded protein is CASSYGQGAHEQYF.